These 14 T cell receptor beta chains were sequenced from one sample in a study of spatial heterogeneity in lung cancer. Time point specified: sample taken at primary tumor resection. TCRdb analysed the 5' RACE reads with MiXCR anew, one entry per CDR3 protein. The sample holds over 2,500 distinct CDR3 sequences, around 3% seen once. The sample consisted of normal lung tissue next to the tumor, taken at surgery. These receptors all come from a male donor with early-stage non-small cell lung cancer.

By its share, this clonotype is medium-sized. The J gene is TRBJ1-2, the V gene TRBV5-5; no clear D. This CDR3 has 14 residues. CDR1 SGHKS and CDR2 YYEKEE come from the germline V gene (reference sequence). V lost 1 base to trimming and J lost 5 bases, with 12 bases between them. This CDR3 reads CASSLTVSPYGYTF. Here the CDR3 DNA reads TGTGCCAGCAGCTTGACAGTCTCCCCGTATGGCTACACCTTC.

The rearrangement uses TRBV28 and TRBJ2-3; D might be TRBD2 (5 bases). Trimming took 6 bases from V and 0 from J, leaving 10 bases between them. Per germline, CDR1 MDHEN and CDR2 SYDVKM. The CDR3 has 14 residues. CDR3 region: CASRMGGSTDTQYF. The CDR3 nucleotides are TGTGCCAGCAGGATGGGCGGGAGCACAGATACGCAGTATTTT.

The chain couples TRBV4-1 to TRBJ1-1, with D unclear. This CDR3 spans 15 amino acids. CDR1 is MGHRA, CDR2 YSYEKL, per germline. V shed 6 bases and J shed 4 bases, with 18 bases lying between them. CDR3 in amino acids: CASSSFPGEGTEAFF. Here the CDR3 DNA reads TGCGCCAGCAGTTCCTTCCCTGGAGAGGGCACTGAAGCTTTCTTT.

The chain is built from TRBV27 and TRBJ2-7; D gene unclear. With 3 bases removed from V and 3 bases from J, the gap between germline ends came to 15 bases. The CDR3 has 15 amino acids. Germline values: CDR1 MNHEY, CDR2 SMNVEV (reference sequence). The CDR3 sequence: CASSFGFGTNYEQYF. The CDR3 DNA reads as TGTGCCAGCAGTTTTGGGTTTGGCACTAACTACGAGCAGTACTTC.

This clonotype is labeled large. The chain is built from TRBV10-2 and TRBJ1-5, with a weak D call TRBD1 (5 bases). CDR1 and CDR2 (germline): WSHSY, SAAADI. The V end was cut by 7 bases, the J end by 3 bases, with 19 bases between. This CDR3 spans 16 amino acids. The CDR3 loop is CASKNKPGRINQPQHF. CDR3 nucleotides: TGCGCCAGCAAAAATAAACCGGGACGGATCAATCAGCCCCAGCATTTT.

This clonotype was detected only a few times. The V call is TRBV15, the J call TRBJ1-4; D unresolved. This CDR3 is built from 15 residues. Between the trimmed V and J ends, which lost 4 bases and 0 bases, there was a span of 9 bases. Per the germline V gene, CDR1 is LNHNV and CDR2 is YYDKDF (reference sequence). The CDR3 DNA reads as TGTGCCACCAGCACGGAGGGAGCAACTAATGAAAAACTGTTTTTT. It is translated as CATSTEGATNEKLFF.

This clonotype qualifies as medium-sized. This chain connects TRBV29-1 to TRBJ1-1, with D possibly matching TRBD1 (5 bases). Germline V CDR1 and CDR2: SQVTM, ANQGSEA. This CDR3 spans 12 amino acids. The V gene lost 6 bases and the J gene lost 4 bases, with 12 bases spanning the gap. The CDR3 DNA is TGCAGCGTCGCTACAGGATTCACTGAAGCTTTCTTT. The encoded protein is CSVATGFTEAFF.

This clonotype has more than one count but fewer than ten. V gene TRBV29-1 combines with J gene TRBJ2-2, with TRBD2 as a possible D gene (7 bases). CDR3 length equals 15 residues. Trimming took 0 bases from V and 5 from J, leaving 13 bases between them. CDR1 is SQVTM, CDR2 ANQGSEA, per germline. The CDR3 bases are TGCAGCGTTGAAGATCTCAGGGGAGGGACCGGGGAGCTGTTTTTT. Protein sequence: CSVEDLRGGTGELFF.

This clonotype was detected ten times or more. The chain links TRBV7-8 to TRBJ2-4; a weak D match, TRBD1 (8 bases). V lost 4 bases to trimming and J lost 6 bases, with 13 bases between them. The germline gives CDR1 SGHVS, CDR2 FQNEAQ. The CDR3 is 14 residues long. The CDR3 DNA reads TGTGCCAGCAGCTCGAACAGGGGGGGAAACATTCAGTACTTC. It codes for CASSSNRGGNIQYF.

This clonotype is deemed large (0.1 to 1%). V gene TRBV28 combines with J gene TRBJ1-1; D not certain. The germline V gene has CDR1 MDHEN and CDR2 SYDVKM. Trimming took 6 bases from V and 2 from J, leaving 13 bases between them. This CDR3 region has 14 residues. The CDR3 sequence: CASSPVASNTEAFF. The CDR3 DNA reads TGTGCCAGCAGCCCAGTCGCCTCTAACACTGAAGCTTTCTTT. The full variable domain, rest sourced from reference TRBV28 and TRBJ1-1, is DVKVTQSSRYLVKRTGEKVFLECVQDMDHENMFWYRQDPGLGLRLIYFSYDVKMKEKGDIPEGYSVSREKKERFSLILESASTNQTSMYLCASSPVASNTEAFFGQGTRLTVV.

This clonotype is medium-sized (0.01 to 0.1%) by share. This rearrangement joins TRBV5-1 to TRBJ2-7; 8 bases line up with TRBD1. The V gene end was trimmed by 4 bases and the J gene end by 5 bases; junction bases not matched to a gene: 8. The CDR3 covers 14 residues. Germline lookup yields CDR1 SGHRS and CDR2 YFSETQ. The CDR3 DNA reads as TGCGCCAGCAGCCCGACAGGGGAAGGCGACGAGCAGTACTTC. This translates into CASSPTGEGDEQYF.

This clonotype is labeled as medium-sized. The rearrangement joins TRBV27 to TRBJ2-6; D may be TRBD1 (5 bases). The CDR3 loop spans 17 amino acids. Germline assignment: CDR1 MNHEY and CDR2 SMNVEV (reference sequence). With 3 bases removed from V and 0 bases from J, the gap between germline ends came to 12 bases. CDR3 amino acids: CASSLLSDSSGANVLTF. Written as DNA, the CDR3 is TGTGCCAGCAGTTTGCTATCAGACAGCTCTGGGGCCAACGTCCTGACTTTC.

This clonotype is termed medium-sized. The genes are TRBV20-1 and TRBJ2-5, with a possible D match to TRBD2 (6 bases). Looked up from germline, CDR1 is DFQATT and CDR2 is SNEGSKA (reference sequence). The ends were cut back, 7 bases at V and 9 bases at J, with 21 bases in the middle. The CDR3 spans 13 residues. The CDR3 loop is CSVHRGALRAQYF. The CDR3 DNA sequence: TGCAGTGTTCATCGCGGGGCTTTGAGGGCCCAGTACTTC.

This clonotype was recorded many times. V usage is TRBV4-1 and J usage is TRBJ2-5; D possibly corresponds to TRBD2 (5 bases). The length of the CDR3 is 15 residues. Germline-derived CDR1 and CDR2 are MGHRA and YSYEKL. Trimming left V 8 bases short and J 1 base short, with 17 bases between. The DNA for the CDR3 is TGCGCCAGCCGAAGAGGGAACGCAGGCCAAGAGACCCAGTACTTC. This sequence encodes CASRRGNAGQETQYF.